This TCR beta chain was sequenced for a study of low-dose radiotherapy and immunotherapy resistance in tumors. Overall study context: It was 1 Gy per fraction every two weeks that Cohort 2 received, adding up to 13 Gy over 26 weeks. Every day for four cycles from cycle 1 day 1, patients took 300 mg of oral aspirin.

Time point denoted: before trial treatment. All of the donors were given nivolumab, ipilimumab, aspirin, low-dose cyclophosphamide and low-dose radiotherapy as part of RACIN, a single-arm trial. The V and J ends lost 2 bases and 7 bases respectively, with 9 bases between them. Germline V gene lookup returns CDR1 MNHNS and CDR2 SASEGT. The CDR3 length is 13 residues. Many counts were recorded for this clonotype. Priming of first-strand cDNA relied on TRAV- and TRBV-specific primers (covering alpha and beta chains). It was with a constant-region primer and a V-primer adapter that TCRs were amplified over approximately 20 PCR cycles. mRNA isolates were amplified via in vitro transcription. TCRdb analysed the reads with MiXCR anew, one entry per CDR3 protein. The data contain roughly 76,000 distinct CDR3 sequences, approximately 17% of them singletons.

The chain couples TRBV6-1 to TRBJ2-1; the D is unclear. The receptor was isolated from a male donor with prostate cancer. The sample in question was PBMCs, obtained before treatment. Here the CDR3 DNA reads TGTGCCAGCAGTGAATTTAGTTGGAATGAGCAGTTCTTC. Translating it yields CASSEFSWNEQFF.